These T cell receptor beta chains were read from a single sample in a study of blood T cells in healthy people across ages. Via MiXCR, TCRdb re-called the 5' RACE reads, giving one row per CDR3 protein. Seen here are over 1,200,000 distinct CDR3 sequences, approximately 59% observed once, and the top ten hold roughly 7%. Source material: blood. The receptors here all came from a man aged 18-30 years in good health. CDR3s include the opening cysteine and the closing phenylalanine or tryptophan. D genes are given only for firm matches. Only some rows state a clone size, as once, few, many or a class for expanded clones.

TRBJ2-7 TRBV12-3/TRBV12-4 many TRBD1 CASTLGQGFGEQYF TGTGCCAGCACCCTGGGACAGGGATTTGGCGAGCAGTACTTC
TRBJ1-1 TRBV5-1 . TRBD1 CASVPGTGGPGTEAFF TGCGCCAGTGTGCCCGGGACAGGGGGCCCGGGCACTGAAGCTTTCTTT
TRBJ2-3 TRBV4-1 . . CASSQGVPLGTDTQYF TGCGCCAGCAGCCAAGGCGTGCCCCTGGGCACAGATACGCAGTATTTT
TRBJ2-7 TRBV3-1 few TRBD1 CASSQIRQGRSYEQYF TGTGCCAGCAGCCAGATACGACAGGGCCGATCCTACGAGCAGTACTTC
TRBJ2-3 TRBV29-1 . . CSVEDREDTQYF TGCAGCGTTGAAGATCGGGAGGATACGCAGTATTTT
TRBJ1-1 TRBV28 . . CASSLGHSGSEAFF TGTGCCAGCAGTTTGGGCCACAGCGGATCTGAAGCTTTCTTT
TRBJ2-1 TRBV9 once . CASNTARGQDEQFF TGTGCCAGCAATACAGCCAGGGGCCAGGATGAGCAGTTCTTC
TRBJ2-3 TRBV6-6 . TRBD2 CASSRTSGGEDTQYF TGTGCCAGCAGTAGGACTAGCGGGGGGGAAGATACGCAGTATTTT
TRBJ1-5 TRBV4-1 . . CASRASDSYSNQPQHF TGCGCCAGCAGGGCTTCGGACTCGTATAGCAATCAGCCCCAGCATTTT
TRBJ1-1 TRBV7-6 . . CASSLTRNRSPNTEAFF TGTGCCAGCAGCTTAACCCGCAACAGGTCTCCGAACACTGAAGCTTTCTTT
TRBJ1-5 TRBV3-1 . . CASSRGERRQPQHF TGTGCCAGCAGCCGAGGCGAGCGTAGGCAGCCCCAGCATTTT
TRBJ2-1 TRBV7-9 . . CASDPGGEGYNEQFF TGTGCCAGCGACCCCGGTGGGGAAGGGTACAATGAGCAGTTCTTC
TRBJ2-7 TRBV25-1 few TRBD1 CASSEQGDRFSYEQYF TGTGCCAGCAGTGAGCAGGGGGACAGGTTCTCCTACGAGCAGTACTTC
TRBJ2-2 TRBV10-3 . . CAVPGTNTGELFF TGTGCCGTCCCAGGGACAAACACCGGGGAGCTGTTTTTT
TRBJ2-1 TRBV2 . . CAGTVEQFF TGTGCCGGCACGGTTGAGCAGTTCTTC
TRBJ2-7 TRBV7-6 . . CASSLVSGRNYEQYF TGTGCCAGCAGCTTAGTTTCCGGCCGAAACTACGAGCAGTACTTC
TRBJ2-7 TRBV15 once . CATSRDSSIFYEQYF TGTGCCACCAGCAGAGATTCTAGTATCTTTTACGAGCAGTACTTC
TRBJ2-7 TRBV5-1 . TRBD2 CASGTSGISEEQYF TGCGCCAGCGGGACTAGCGGGATATCGGAAGAGCAGTACTTC
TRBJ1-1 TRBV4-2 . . CASSHHDGANTEAFF TGTGCCAGCAGCCACCATGACGGGGCCAACACTGAAGCTTTCTTT
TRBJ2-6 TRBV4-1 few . CASSLGEMGALFSGANVLTF TGCGCCAGCAGCTTAGGGGAAATGGGGGCTCTCTTTTCCGGGGCCAACGTCCTGACTTTC
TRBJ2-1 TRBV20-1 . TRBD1 CSARWTGNEQFF TGCAGTGCTAGGTGGACAGGGAATGAGCAGTTCTTC
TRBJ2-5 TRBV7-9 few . CASSLVGLKANQETQYF TGTGCCAGCAGCTTAGTCGGTTTGAAAGCTAACCAAGAGACCCAGTACTTC
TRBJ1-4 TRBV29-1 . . CSAVDLFSDNEKLFF TGCAGCGCCGTTGATCTATTCAGCGATAATGAAAAACTGTTTTTT
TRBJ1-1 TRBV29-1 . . CSVGFMNTEAFF TGCAGCGTTGGATTCATGAACACTGAAGCTTTCTTT
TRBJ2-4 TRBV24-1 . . CATPGRRRKIIQYF TGTGCCACCCCAGGGAGGCGGCGGAAGATCATTCAGTACTTC
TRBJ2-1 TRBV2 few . CASMTSQGKNHNEQFF TGTGCCAGCATGACGTCCCAGGGAAAGAATCACAATGAGCAGTTCTTC
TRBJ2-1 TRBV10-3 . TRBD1 CAIGELDRGFYNSQVFF TGTGCCATCGGTGAGTTGGACAGGGGATTTTATAATTCCCAAGTGTTCTTC
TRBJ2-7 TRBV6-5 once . CASSNSGLYEQYF TGTGCCAGCAGCAATTCAGGCCTCTACGAGCAGTACTTC
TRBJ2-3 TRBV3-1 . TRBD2 CASSHYGRSTDTQYF TGTGCCAGCAGCCATTACGGGAGGAGCACAGATACGCAGTATTTT
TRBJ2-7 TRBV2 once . CASRETGVVYEQYF TGTGCCAGCAGGGAAACAGGTGTAGTATACGAGCAGTACTTC
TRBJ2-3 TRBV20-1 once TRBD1 CSAPPPQGSTQYF TGCAGTGCTCCCCCACCACAGGGGAGCACGCAGTATTTT
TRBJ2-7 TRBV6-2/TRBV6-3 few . CASSSRTGGIDEQYF TGTGCCAGCAGTTCGAGAACAGGTGGTATCGACGAGCAGTACTTC
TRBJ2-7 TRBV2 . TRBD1 CASSQSGQVSYEQYF TGTGCCAGCAGCCAGTCGGGACAGGTTTCCTACGAGCAGTACTTC
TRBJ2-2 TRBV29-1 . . CSVPTKGAEDGELFF TGCAGCGTCCCCACGAAAGGGGCGGAGGACGGGGAGCTGTTTTTT
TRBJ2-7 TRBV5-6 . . CASRGRDEQYF TGTGCCAGCCGGGGGAGAGACGAGCAGTACTTC
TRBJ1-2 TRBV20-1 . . CGVRVDGYTF TGCGGTGTCAGGGTCGATGGCTACACCTTC
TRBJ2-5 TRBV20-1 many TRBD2 CSARGTSGERTQYF TGCAGTGCTAGAGGGACTAGTGGGGAAAGGACCCAGTACTTC
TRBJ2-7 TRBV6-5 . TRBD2 CASTAVSGRVYEQYF TGTGCCAGCACCGCCGTCAGCGGGAGGGTCTACGAGCAGTACTTC
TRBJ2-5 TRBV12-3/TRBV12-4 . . CASSLKGGRGYDQYF TGTGCCAGCAGTTTAAAGGGGGGCAGGGGTTATGACCAGTACTTC
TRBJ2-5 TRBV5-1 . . CASSLVQGYPQETQYF TGCGCCAGCAGCTTGGTCCAGGGATACCCCCAAGAGACCCAGTACTTC
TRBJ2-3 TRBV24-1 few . CATSDSQTRVDTQYF TGTGCCACCAGTGATTCCCAGACCCGCGTAGATACGCAGTATTTT